The 11 T cell receptor beta chains reported below all come from one sample, sequenced in a study of cytomegalovirus exposure and HLA in healthy donors. PCR was performed using 60 Vbeta and 13 Jbeta primers. Generated by immunoSEQ multiplex PCR, the TCRdb table keeps only in-frame clones and is missing some. The data contain about 180,000 clones, roughly 80% of them seen just once; the ten biggest clones take up more than 2%. Source material: PBMCs. These receptors all stem from a man aged 55 to 70 in good health and CMV-seronegative.

The genes are TRBV6-1 and TRBJ2-3; 10 nucleotides align to TRBD2. Germline CDR1 reads MNHNS; CDR2 reads SASEGT. CDR3 length equals 13 residues. The junction had 4 bases not matched to a gene; V was cut back by 7 bases and J by 6 bases. The CDR3 sequence: CASTNSGRDTQYF. The CDR3 nucleotides read TGTGCCAGCACAAATAGCGGGAGGGATACGCAGTATTTT.

The table lists this clone with a few counts. V gene TRBV7-2 combines with J gene TRBJ2-5; weak D call: TRBD2 (5 bases). V was trimmed by 1 base and J by 3 bases, leaving 12 bases between them. Germline CDR1 and CDR2: SGHTA and FQGNSA. This CDR3 contains 15 residues. CDR3 region: CASSLGFVGEETQYF. The CDR3 DNA is TGTGCCAGCAGCTTAGGATTCGTGGGAGAAGAGACCCAGTACTTC.

The gene calls are TRBV6-1 and TRBJ1-1; D gene uncertain. Per germline, CDR1 MNHNS and CDR2 SASEGT. The CDR3 spans 12 residues. V was clipped by 7 bases and J by 2 bases, with 8 bases between them. The CDR3 sequence is CASIQVNTEAFF. CDR3 DNA: TGTGCCAGCATTCAGGTCAACACTGAAGCTTTCTTT.

The chain uses TRBV4-2 and TRBJ2-3, with TRBD2 matching over 11 bases. V dropped 2 bases and J dropped 0; count of bases not matched to a gene: 13. The CDR3 covers 20 residues. Per germline, CDR1 LGHNA and CDR2 YNFKEQ. CDR3 protein: CASSQFSGGAFITSTDTQYF. In DNA form, the CDR3 reads TGTGCCAGCAGCCAATTTAGCGGGGGGGCTTTCATAACTAGCACAGATACGCAGTATTTT.

The chain uses TRBV6-4 and TRBJ2-1, with D uncertain. The V end lost 7 bases, the J end lost 0 bases, and 7 bases lay between the germline ends. This CDR3 has 13 residues. Germline CDR1 and CDR2: MRHNA and SNTAGT. The CDR3 sequence is CASTQVSYNEQFF. CDR3 nucleotides: TGTGCCAGCACTCAGGTCTCCTACAATGAGCAGTTCTTC.

The chain is built from TRBV5-1 and TRBJ2-2; D is unclear. The CDR3 is made up of 15 amino acids. Trimming pared 0 bases from V and 2 bases from J, leaving 8 bases between. Per germline, CDR1 SGHRS and CDR2 YFSETQ. In nucleotides, the CDR3 is TGCGCCAGCAGCTTGGCGTTGGGCAACACCGGGGAGCTGTTTTTT. Amino acids: CASSLALGNTGELFF.

V and J are TRBV7-9 and TRBJ1-5; D remains unclear. The CDR3 length is 14 residues. Trimming pared 1 base from V and 4 bases from J, leaving 8 bases between. The germline V gene has CDR1 SEHNR and CDR2 FQNEAQ (reference sequence). In DNA form, the CDR3 reads TGTGCCAGCAGCTTAGACAGTACTAATCAGCCCCAGCATTTT. Its protein product is CASSLDSTNQPQHF.

The rearrangement joins TRBV5-1 to TRBJ2-3; 8 nucleotides agree with TRBD1. Germline V gives CDR1 SGHRS, CDR2 YFSETQ. The CDR3 covers 15 residues. The V segment lost 5 bases and the J segment 1 base; nucleotides outside the gene matches: 6. CDR3 DNA: TGCGCCAGCAGGGCGGGACAGGTCCGCACAGATACGCAGTATTTT. As protein: CASRAGQVRTDTQYF.

The rearrangement uses TRBV11-2 and TRBJ1-4; possible D gene TRBD1, 5 bases. The germline V gene has CDR1 SGHAT and CDR2 FQNNGV. The CDR3 is made up of 17 amino acids. V lost 5 bases and J 3 bases, leaving 19 bases between the germline ends. CDR3: CASSPRGGLASNEKLFF. In DNA form, the CDR3 reads TGTGCCAGCAGCCCAAGGGGTGGTCTGGCGTCTAATGAAAAACTGTTTTTT.

V is TRBV7-6 and J is TRBJ2-5, with unresolved D. The CDR3 runs 13 residues. V dropped 4 bases and J dropped 5 bases, with 11 bases sitting between them. Per the germline V gene, CDR1 is SGHVS and CDR2 is FNYEAQ. The DNA of the CDR3 is TGTGCCAGCAGCTCCCTGGTCCAGGAGACCCAGTACTTC. This gives the protein CASSSLVQETQYF. Variable domain in full (rest from reference TRBV7-6 and TRBJ2-5): GAGVSQSPRYKVTKRGQDVALRCDPISGHVSLYWYRQALGQGPEFLTYFNYEAQQDKSGLPNDRFSAERPEGSISTLTIQRTEQRDSAMYRCASSSLVQETQYFGPGTRLLVL.

The V gene is TRBV21-1, the J gene TRBJ2-7; the table's TRBD1 call for D was not verified on the DNA. TRBV21-1 is a pseudogene. CDR3 size: 16 residues. The DNA of the CDR3 is TGTGCCAGCAGCAAAGAATTACCAGGGATCTCCTACGAGCAGTACTTC. Translated: CASSKELPGISYEQYF.